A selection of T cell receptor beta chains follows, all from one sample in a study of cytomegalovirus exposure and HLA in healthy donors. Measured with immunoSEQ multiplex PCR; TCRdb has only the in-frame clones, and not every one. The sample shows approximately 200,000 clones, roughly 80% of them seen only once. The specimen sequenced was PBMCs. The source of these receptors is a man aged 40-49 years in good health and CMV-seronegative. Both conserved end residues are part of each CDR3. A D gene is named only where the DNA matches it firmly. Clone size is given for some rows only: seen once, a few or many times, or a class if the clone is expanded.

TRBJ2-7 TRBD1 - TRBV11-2 CASSLDWAGGRYEQYF TGTGCCAGCAGCTTAGATTGGGCAGGGGGAAGGTACGAGCAGTACTTC
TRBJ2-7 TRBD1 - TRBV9 CASSVEASGTGKDEQYF TGTGCCAGCAGCGTAGAGGCATCGGGGACAGGGAAGGACGAGCAGTACTTC
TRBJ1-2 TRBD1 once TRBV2 CASSERRQGYGYTF TGTGCCAGCAGTGAACGGAGACAGGGGTACGGCTACACCTTC
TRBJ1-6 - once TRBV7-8 CASSLDGANSPLHF TGTGCCAGCAGCTTAGATGGGGCTAATTCACCCCTCCACTTT
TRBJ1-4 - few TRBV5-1 CASSGVSGEKLFF TGCGCCAGCAGCGGGGTATCAGGGGAAAAACTGTTTTTT
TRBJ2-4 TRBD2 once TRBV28 CASSPQAGRRENIQYF TGTGCCAGCAGTCCTCAAGCGGGAAGGAGGGAAAACATTCAGTACTTC
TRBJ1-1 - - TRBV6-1 CASSQLTLNTEAFF TGTGCCAGCAGTCAATTGACACTGAACACTGAAGCTTTCTTT
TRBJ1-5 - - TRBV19 CASSTTDISNQPQHF TGTGCCAGTAGTACGACAGATATTAGCAATCAGCCCCAGCATTTT
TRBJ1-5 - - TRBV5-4 CASSLYRVINQPQHF TGTGCCAGCAGCTTGTACAGGGTGATCAATCAGCCCCAGCATTTT
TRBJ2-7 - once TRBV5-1 CASSSKGGDLLGQYF TGCGCCAGCAGCTCTAAAGGCGGGGACCTCCTTGGGCAGTACTTC
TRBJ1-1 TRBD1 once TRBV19 CASTSGQGNTEAFF TGTGCCAGTACCTCGGGACAGGGGAACACTGAAGCTTTCTTT
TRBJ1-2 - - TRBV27 CASSLSIEGRRSGYTF TGTGCCAGCAGTTTATCGATCGAAGGGAGGAGGAGCGGCTACACCTTC
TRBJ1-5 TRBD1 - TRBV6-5 CASRRGQSNQPQHF TGTGCCAGCAGGAGGGGACAGAGCAATCAGCCCCAGCATTTT
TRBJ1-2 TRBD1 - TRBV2 CASPGGRGYTF TGTGCCAGCCCAGGGGGCCGTGGCTACACCTTC
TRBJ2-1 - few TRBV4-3 CASSQERGYRVRPFF TGCGCCAGCAGCCAAGAACGAGGGTACCGGGTCAGACCGTTCTTC
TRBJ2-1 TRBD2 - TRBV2 CASSEQGGTYNEQFF TGTGCCAGCAGTGAACAGGGAGGGACCTACAATGAGCAGTTCTTC
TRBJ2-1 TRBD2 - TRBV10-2 CASSDSPGLAINEQFF TGCGCCAGCAGTGACAGCCCGGGACTAGCAATCAATGAGCAGTTCTTC
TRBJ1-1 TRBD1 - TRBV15 CATSVRDSGTLLF TGTGCCACCAGCGTCCGGGACAGTGGAACGCTACTCTTT
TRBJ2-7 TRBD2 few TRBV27 CASSSSGTTYEQYF TGTGCCAGCAGTTCTAGCGGGACAACCTACGAGCAGTACTTC
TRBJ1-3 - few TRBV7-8 CASSLSRVISGNTIYF TGTGCCAGCAGCTTATCTCGGGTGATATCTGGAAACACCATATATTTT
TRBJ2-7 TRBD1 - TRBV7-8 CASSQGTVPYEQYF TGTGCCAGCAGCCAGGGGACAGTTCCCTACGAGCAGTACTTC
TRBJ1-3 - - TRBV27 CASSSYGTGGNTIYF TGTGCCAGCAGTTCCTACGGGACTGGGGGAAACACCATATATTTT
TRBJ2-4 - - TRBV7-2 CASSSVAKNIQYF TGTGCCAGCAGCTCTGTAGCCAAAAACATTCAGTACTTC
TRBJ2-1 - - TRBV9 CASSVVGEGAYNEQFF TGTGCCAGCAGCGTAGTAGGGGAGGGGGCCTACAATGAGCAGTTCTTC
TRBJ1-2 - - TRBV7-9 CASSLAGGQNYGYTF TGTGCCAGCAGCTTAGCAGGCGGTCAGAACTATGGCTACACCTTC
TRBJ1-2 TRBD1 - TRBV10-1 CASSEENRGYYGYTF TGCGCCAGCAGTGAGGAAAACAGGGGGTACTATGGCTACACCTTC
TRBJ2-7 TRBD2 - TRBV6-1 CASSEGSGSLYEQYF TGTGCCAGCAGTGAAGGGAGCGGGAGCCTATACGAGCAGTACTTC
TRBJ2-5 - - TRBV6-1 CASIFGGQETQYF TGTGCCAGCATCTTCGGGGGCCAAGAGACCCAGTACTTC
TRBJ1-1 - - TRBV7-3 CASKKGGNTEAFF TGTGCCAGCAAGAAGGGAGGAAACACTGAAGCTTTCTTT
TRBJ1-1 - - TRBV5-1 CASSLTGFNAEAFF TGCGCCAGCAGCTTGACAGGATTTAACGCTGAAGCTTTCTTT
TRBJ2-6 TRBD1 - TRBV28 CASNRQGAGANVLTF TGTGCCAGCAACCGACAGGGAGCCGGGGCCAACGTCCTGACTTTC
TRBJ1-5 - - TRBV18 CASSPPDQPQHF TGTGCCAGCTCACCACCCGATCAGCCCCAGCATTTT
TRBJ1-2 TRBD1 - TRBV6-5 CASSPTGGWEGYTF TGTGCCAGCAGTCCGACAGGGGGCTGGGAAGGCTACACCTTC
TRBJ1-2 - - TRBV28 CASSDFYGYTF TGTGCCAGCTCAGATTTCTATGGCTACACCTTC
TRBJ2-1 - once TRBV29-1 CSVEEYREQFF TGCAGCGTTGAAGAGTATAGAGAGCAGTTCTTC
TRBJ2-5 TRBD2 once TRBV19 CASSIATGGQETQYF TGTGCCAGTAGTATTGCAACGGGAGGGCAAGAGACCCAGTACTTC
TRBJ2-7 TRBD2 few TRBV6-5 CASQLGLAPSYEQYF TGTGCCAGCCAACTCGGACTAGCGCCCTCCTACGAGCAGTACTTC
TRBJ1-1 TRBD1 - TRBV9 CASSVNRGGTEAFF TGTGCCAGCAGCGTAAACAGGGGTGGCACTGAAGCTTTCTTT
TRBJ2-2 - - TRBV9 CASSQFDTGELFF TGTGCCAGCAGCCAATTTGACACCGGGGAGCTGTTTTTT
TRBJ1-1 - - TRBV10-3 CAIRSQPNTEAFF TGTGCCATCCGTTCACAGCCAAACACTGAAGCTTTCTTT
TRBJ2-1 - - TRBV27 CASSVLGGSSYNEQFF TGTGCCAGCAGTGTTCTGGGGGGAAGCTCCTACAATGAGCAGTTCTTC
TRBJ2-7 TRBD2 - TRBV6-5 CASSRGTSLTYEQYF TGTGCCAGCAGTCGCGGGACTAGCTTAACCTACGAGCAGTACTTC
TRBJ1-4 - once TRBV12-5 CASGTGTGSPREKLFF TGTGCTAGTGGAACCGGAACCGGGTCCCCGAGGGAAAAACTGTTTTTT
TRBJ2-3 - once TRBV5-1 CASSFPYDTSTNTQYF TGCGCCAGCAGCTTTCCCTATGATACTAGCACAAATACGCAGTATTTT
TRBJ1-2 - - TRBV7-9 CASSLGTPGIYGYTF TGTGCCAGCAGCTTAGGAACCCCAGGAATTTATGGCTACACCTTC
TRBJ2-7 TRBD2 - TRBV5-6 CASSLLLAGSPYEQYF TGTGCCAGCAGCTTGTTACTAGCGGGGTCCCCCTACGAGCAGTACTTC
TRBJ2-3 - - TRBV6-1 CASSEGSGFWGTDTQYF TGTGCCAGCAGTGAAGGGAGTGGATTTTGGGGCACAGATACGCAGTATTTT
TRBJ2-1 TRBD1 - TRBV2 CASTRQGINNEQFF TGTGCCAGCACCAGACAGGGAATTAACAATGAGCAGTTCTTC
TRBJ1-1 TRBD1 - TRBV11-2 CASSLNRGTEAFF TGTGCCAGCAGCTTAAACAGGGGCACTGAAGCTTTCTTT
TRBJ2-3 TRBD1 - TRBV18 CASSPIFEGQATDTQYF TGTGCCAGCTCACCAATCTTTGAGGGACAGGCCACAGATACGCAGTATTTT
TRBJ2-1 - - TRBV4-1 CASSQVPLSYDEQFF TGCGCCAGCAGCCAAGTACCACTCTCCTACGATGAGCAGTTCTTC
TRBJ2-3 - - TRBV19 CASSLWEDTQYF TGTGCCAGTAGTCTCTGGGAGGATACGCAGTATTTT
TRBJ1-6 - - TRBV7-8 CASSLRSQNSPLHF TGTGCCAGCAGCTTAAGGAGTCAGAATTCACCCCTCCACTTT
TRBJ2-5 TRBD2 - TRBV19 CASRLAGAETQYF TGTGCCAGTAGACTAGCGGGGGCAGAGACCCAGTACTTC
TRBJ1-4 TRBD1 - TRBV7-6 CASSQQGGTTNEKLFF TGTGCCAGCAGCCAACAGGGGGGCACGACTAATGAAAAACTGTTTTTT